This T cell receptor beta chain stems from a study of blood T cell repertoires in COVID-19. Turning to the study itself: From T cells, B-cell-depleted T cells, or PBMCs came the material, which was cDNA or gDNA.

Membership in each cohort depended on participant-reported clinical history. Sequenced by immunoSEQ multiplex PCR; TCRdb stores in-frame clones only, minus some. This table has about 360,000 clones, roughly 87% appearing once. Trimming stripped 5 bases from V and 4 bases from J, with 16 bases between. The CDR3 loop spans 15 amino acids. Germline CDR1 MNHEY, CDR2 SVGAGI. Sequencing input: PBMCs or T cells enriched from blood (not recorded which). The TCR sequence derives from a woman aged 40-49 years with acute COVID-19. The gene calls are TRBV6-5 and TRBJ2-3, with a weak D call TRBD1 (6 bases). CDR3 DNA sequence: TGTGCCAGCAGTATCCCAGGACAGCGTCCAGATACGCAGTATTTT. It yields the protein CASSIPGQRPDTQYF.